The sequence of this TCR beta chain was determined in a study of cytomegalovirus exposure and HLA in healthy donors. CDR3 length: 14 residues. The trim removed 8 bases at V and 4 bases at J, leaving 7 bases unmatched. Germline V gives CDR1 SGDLS, CDR2 YYNGEE. The primer mix had 60 Vbeta and 13 Jbeta primers. Profiled with immunoSEQ multiplex PCR; TCRdb holds only in-frame clones, not every one. The table records around 150,000 clones, more than 70% of them present only once. Sequencing was carried out using PBMCs. The V and J genes are TRBV9 and TRBJ2-1; 9 nucleotides align to TRBD1. This clonotype originated in a man in his sixties in good health and CMV-seronegative. CDR3 coding DNA: TGTGCCAGTACCCGGGACAGGGCGTACAATGAGCAGTTCTTC. The encoded protein is CASTRDRAYNEQFF.